These 28 T cell receptor beta chains came from one sample sequenced in a study of regulatory T cells in long-lasting Graves disease. Specified time point: newly diagnosed GD, antithyroid drugs for less than 3 months. PBMC RNA was the source of the TCR library. Sequencing libraries for TCR beta were prepared with iRepertoire HTBI primers and Arm-PCR of CDR3 regions. In TCRdb, the multiplex PCR reads were re-called with MiXCR into one record per CDR3 protein. The profile shows approximately 540,000 distinct CDR3 sequences, about 12% of them singletons. This sample was also put to use in a study of T cells in Graves' hyperthyroidism and ophthalmopathy.

The specimen was peripheral blood mononuclear cells (PBMCs), collected at new diagnosis, from a patient treated with antithyroid drugs. These receptor sequences come from a woman younger than 45 with Graves disease.

This clonotype was detected many times. The chain joins TRBV2 to TRBJ1-2, with 7 bases that match TRBD1. CDR3 length: 15 residues. Germline-derived CDR1 and CDR2 are SNHLY and FYNNEI. With V trimmed by 8 bases and J by 1 base, 10 bases remained unmatched. The CDR3, as DNA: TGTGCCAGCCCTCCGGGACAGATTGTTAACTATGGCTACACCTTC. Translation gives CASPPGQIVNYGYTF.

This chain joins TRBV29-1 and TRBJ2-7; no clear D. Looked up from germline, CDR1 is SQVTM and CDR2 is ANQGSEA. The CDR3 has 11 amino acids. The V end was cut by 4 bases, the J end by 5 bases, with 9 bases between. The CDR3 sequence is CSVGGYDEQYF. The CDR3 DNA reads TGCAGCGTTGGGGGTTATGACGAGCAGTACTTC.

This clonotype was picked up many times. The V gene is TRBV2, the J gene TRBJ1-5; the D gene is possibly TRBD1 (6 bases). The CDR3 length is 14 residues. Trimming removed 6 bases from V and 4 bases from J, with 13 bases in between. In germline, CDR1 is SNHLY, CDR2 FYNNEI. The CDR3 nucleotides are TGTGCCAGCAGGTCGGACAGCCTGAATCAGCCCCAGCATTTT. As protein: CASRSDSLNQPQHF.

As concerns this clonotype: This sequence is one base from a far larger clone and is likely a read error. The V gene is TRBV5-4, the J gene TRBJ1-1, with D possibly TRBD1 on 6 matching bases. CDR3 length equals 17 residues. The ends were cut back, 2 bases at V and 4 bases at J, with 21 bases in the middle. Germline CDR1 reads SGHNT; CDR2 reads YYREEE (reference sequence). CDR3 in amino acids: CASSLDRGGASGTEAFF. The CDR3 DNA is TGTGCCAGCAGCTTAGACCGGGGGGGCGCTTCCGGCACTGAAGCTTTCTTT.

This clonotype was detected a few times. Possible read error: a much larger clone is one base away. The chain has TRBV20-1 and TRBJ2-3, with 14 bases matching TRBD2. The germline gives CDR1 DFQATT, CDR2 SNEGSKA (reference sequence). V was pared by 4 bases and J by 5 bases, with 5 bases of the junction left unmatched. The CDR3 is made up of 15 amino acids. The CDR3 spells CSATTGTSGGDTQYF. CDR3 DNA sequence: TGCAGTGCTACCACCGGGACTAGCGGGGGAGATACGCAGTATTTT.

This clonotype was picked up many times. The chain recombines TRBV28 with TRBJ1-5; D remains unclear. Germline V gene sequence: CDR1 MDHEN, CDR2 SYDVKM. Trimming took 4 bases from V and 4 from J, leaving 11 bases between them. The CDR3 runs 14 residues. The CDR3 nucleotides are TGTGCCAGCAGTTCGGCCCCGGGGAATCAGCCCCAGCATTTT. It codes for CASSSAPGNQPQHF.

At least ten counts were recorded for this clonotype. J is TRBJ2-1 and V is TRBV6-2 or TRBV6-3; TRBD2 matches at 10 bases. The trim removed 3 bases at V and 9 bases at J, leaving 14 bases unmatched. This CDR3 has 17 amino acids. From germline, CDR1 is MNHEY and CDR2 SVGEGT. This chain's CDR3 is CASSYKTGIAGGGEQFF. The CDR3 DNA is TGTGCCAGCAGTTATAAAACGGGGATAGCGGGAGGTGGTGAGCAGTTCTTC.

This clonotype was observed many times. The chain recombines TRBV15 with TRBJ1-1; D ambiguous. V lost 0 bases and J 3 bases, leaving 11 bases between the germline ends. The CDR3 consists of 15 residues. Germline CDR1 LNHNV, CDR2 YYDKDF (reference sequence). The CDR3: CATSRDLKPDTEAFF. DNA of the CDR3: TGTGCCACCAGCAGAGATTTAAAACCTGACACTGAAGCTTTCTTT.

Comments on this clonotype: Given a much more abundant clone one base away, this may be a read error. The chain recombines TRBV3-1 with TRBJ1-1; D is unclear. The germline CDR1 and CDR2 sequences are LGHDT and YNNKEL (reference sequence). The CDR3 covers 15 residues. Trimming took 2 bases from V and 2 from J, leaving 12 bases between them. The CDR3 bases are TGTGCCAGCAGCCAATGGTCGGGCAGCAACACTGAAGCTTTCTTT. Encoded protein: CASSQWSGSNTEAFF.

This clonotype was found many times. The chain uses TRBV20-1 and TRBJ1-1, with D uncertain. Germline V lookup: CDR1 DFQATT, CDR2 SNEGSKA (reference sequence). V was trimmed by 4 bases and J by 0 bases, leaving 12 bases between them. CDR3 length: 14 residues. CDR3 sequence: CSAILGSLNTEAFF. CDR3 nucleotides: TGCAGTGCTATCCTTGGGTCCCTGAACACTGAAGCTTTCTTT.

DNA for the CDR3: TGTGCCACCAATGACCCCGCAGGGAATCAGCCCCAGCATTTT. This encodes CATNDPAGNQPQHF. The rearrangement uses TRBV24-1 and TRBJ1-5, with TRBD1 as a possible D gene (5 bases). CDR1 is KGHDR, CDR2 SFDVKD, per germline. Trimming took 8 bases from V and 4 from J, leaving 14 bases between them. CDR3 size: 14 residues.

This clonotype was counted at least ten times. The gene calls are TRBV11-2 and TRBJ2-7, with TRBD1 identical over 8 bases. Germline V CDR1 and CDR2: SGHAT, FQNNGV. After removal of 3 bases from V and 6 bases from J, the junction contained 4 bases not matched to a gene. The CDR3 runs 13 residues. CDR3 loop: CASSFGQGGEQYF. The CDR3 DNA reads as TGTGCCAGCAGCTTCGGACAGGGTGGCGAGCAGTACTTC.

The chain joins TRBV28 to TRBJ2-2; the match to TRBD1 covers 8 bases. The CDR3 has 14 residues. Trimming cost V 5 bases and J 6 bases; bases outside gene matches: 5. CDR1 MDHEN and CDR2 SYDVKM come from the germline V gene. CDR3 DNA: TGTGCCAGCAGTACGGACAGGGAACCCGGGGAGCTGTTTTTT. Amino acid sequence: CASSTDREPGELFF.

The CDR3 protein is CASSMSGMEETQYF. The CDR3, as DNA: TGTGCCAGTAGTATGTCAGGGATGGAAGAGACCCAGTACTTC. The V and J genes are TRBV19 and TRBJ2-5; D possibly corresponds to TRBD1 (5 bases). The CDR3 contains 14 residues. Between the trimmed V and J ends, which lost 3 bases and 3 bases, there was a span of 11 bases. Germline CDR1 is LNHDA and CDR2 is SQIVND (reference sequence).

The rearrangement joins TRBV13 to TRBJ2-7, with 12 bases identical to TRBD2. The CDR3 runs to 15 residues. Germline V gene sequence: CDR1 PRHDT, CDR2 FYEKMQ (reference sequence). With 5 bases clipped from V and 4 bases from J, the junction kept 6 bases outside the gene matches. CDR3 sequence reads: CASSLQLAGGYEQYF. The CDR3 bases are TGTGCCAGCAGCCTTCAACTAGCGGGAGGATACGAGCAGTACTTC.

Ten or more counts support this clonotype. The genes are TRBV7-2 and TRBJ1-2, with TRBD1 matching 7 bases. The CDR3 extends over 13 amino acids. V shed 5 bases, J shed 9 bases, and the junction held 9 bases outside the gene matches. Germline V gives CDR1 SGHTA, CDR2 FQGNSA. CDR3 sequence (DNA): TGTGCCAGCAGCCAGACAGGGTCCGGAAGCTACACCTTC. It translates to CASSQTGSGSYTF.

The V call is TRBV14, the J call TRBJ2-7; D possibly uses TRBD1 or TRBD2 (5 bases each). The germline V and J ends were trimmed by 2 bases and 0 bases, with 14 bases remaining between them. Germline V gene lookup returns CDR1 SGHDN and CDR2 FVKESK. This CDR3 region has 16 residues. This CDR3 is CASSQRGPILSYEQYF. Here the CDR3 DNA reads TGTGCCAGCAGCCAACGGGGACCGATCCTCTCCTACGAGCAGTACTTC.

V is TRBV15 and J is TRBJ2-1; 10 nucleotides match TRBD2. There are 17 residues in the CDR3. Trimming removed 1 base from V and 6 bases from J; junction bases left unmatched: 9. CDR1 is LNHNV, CDR2 YYDKDF, per germline (reference sequence). The CDR3 here is CATSRGQLAGPSNEQFF. DNA for the CDR3: TGTGCCACCAGCAGAGGACAACTAGCGGGACCATCCAATGAGCAGTTCTTC.

The table lists this clonotype with many counts. This sequence joins TRBV4-3 and TRBJ2-5; TRBD2 aligns across 10 bases. This CDR3 contains 17 residues. With V trimmed by 0 bases and J by 4 bases, 8 bases remained unmatched. Germline values: CDR1 LGHNA, CDR2 YSLEER. The CDR3 here is CASSQDFPRLAGETQYF. The CDR3 DNA reads TGCGCCAGCAGCCAAGATTTCCCGAGACTAGCGGGAGAGACCCAGTACTTC.

This clonotype came up many times. This chain uses TRBV20-1 with TRBJ1-2; D is ambiguous. The CDR3 is 11 amino acids. From germline, CDR1 is DFQATT and CDR2 SNEGSKA (reference sequence). Trimming shortened V by 3 bases and J by 4 bases, and 6 bases separated the two germline ends. In nucleotides, the CDR3 is TGCAGTGCTAGCGGTCCCTATGGCTACACCTTC. The encoded protein is CSASGPYGYTF.

This clonotype was observed at least ten times. The chain links TRBV6-2 or TRBV6-3 to TRBJ1-6; D ambiguous. The V gene lost 4 bases and the J gene lost 14 bases, with 15 bases spanning the gap. The CDR3 is 13 amino acids. Per germline, CDR1 MNHEY and CDR2 SVGEGT. CDR3: CASSFHARESLHF. DNA of the CDR3: TGTGCCAGCAGTTTCCATGCGCGGGAATCCCTCCACTTT.

On this clonotype: This may come from a read error, since a much larger clone is one base off. The chain joins TRBV20-1 to TRBJ2-1, with a possible D match to TRBD2 (5 bases). V was trimmed by 1 base and J by 10 bases, leaving 26 bases between them. Germline-derived CDR1 and CDR2 are DFQATT and SNEGSKA (reference sequence). The CDR3 length is 17 residues. This CDR3 is CSARVPPGSGGPYEQFF. Here the CDR3 DNA reads TGCAGTGCTAGAGTGCCTCCGGGAAGCGGTGGGCCCTACGAGCAGTTCTTC.

In its sample, this clonotype was seen many times. This chain connects TRBV6-1 to TRBJ2-1; D is undetermined. Germline CDR1 reads MNHNS; CDR2 reads SASEGT. The CDR3 length is 14 residues. V dropped 7 bases and J dropped 0 bases, with 10 bases sitting between them. CDR3 in amino acids: CASTGSSSYNEQFF. CDR3 in DNA: TGTGCCAGCACGGGTTCAAGCTCCTACAATGAGCAGTTCTTC.

V and J are TRBV27 and TRBJ2-7, with TRBD2 matching over 11 bases. CDR3 size: 18 residues. Germline V CDR1 and CDR2: MNHEY, SMNVEV (reference sequence). The V gene end was trimmed by 4 bases and the J gene end by 7 bases; junction bases not matched to a gene: 18. The DNA for the CDR3 is TGTGCCAGCAGTTCATACGGAAGAATAGCGGGAGGGCCGAAAGAGCAGTACTTC. Translating it yields CASSSYGRIAGGPKEQYF.

There are many counts of this clonotype. The V gene is TRBV3-1, the J gene TRBJ2-1; a possible D gene is TRBD2 (5 bases). Trimming took off 5 bases at V and 0 bases at J, with 11 bases between the two ends. The germline CDR1 and CDR2 sequences are LGHDT and YNNKEL (reference sequence). The CDR3 sequence is 15 residues long. DNA for the CDR3: TGTGCCAGCAGCGAAACTAGTAACTCCTACAATGAGCAGTTCTTC. Encoded protein: CASSETSNSYNEQFF.

This clonotype was counted at least ten times. The V and J genes are TRBV12-3 or TRBV12-4 and TRBJ1-2, with no clear D. With 4 bases removed from V and 4 bases from J, the gap between germline ends came to 10 bases. The CDR3 sequence is 13 residues long. CDR3 in DNA: TGTGCCAGCAGTTCCATTTGGATCTATGGCTACACCTTC. This encodes CASSSIWIYGYTF.

To note about this clonotype: This may arise from a read error, as a much more abundant clone is one base away. V usage is TRBV18 and J usage is TRBJ1-2, with a possible D match to TRBD1 (5 bases). Germline assignment: CDR1 KGHSH and CDR2 LQKENI. There are 12 residues in the CDR3. V lost 3 bases, J lost 7 bases, and 9 bases lay in between. CDR3 region: CASSPGGLGYTF. CDR3 DNA: TGTGCCAGCTCACCCGGGGGACTTGGCTACACCTTC. The full variable domain, in which reference TRBV18 and TRBJ1-2 provide the parts outside the CDR3, is NAGVMQNPRHLVRRRGQEARLRCSPMKGHSHVYWYRQLPEEGLKFMVYLQKENIIDESGMPKERFSAEFPKEGPSILRIQQVVRGDSAAYFCASSPGGLGYTFGSGTRLTVV.

On this clonotype itself: A much more abundant neighbour one base away suggests this may be a read error. Because it lacks the conserved phenylalanine or tryptophan at the end, this CDR3 is likely a read error. The CDR3: CASSLARGQGQYL. CDR3 bases: TGTGCCAGCAGTTTAGCGCGGGGGCAGGGGCAGTATCTT. This sequence joins TRBV12-3 or TRBV12-4 and TRBJ2-3; D is perhaps TRBD2 (7 bases). This CDR3 is built from 13 residues. Trimming pared 0 bases from V and 11 bases from J, leaving 12 bases between.